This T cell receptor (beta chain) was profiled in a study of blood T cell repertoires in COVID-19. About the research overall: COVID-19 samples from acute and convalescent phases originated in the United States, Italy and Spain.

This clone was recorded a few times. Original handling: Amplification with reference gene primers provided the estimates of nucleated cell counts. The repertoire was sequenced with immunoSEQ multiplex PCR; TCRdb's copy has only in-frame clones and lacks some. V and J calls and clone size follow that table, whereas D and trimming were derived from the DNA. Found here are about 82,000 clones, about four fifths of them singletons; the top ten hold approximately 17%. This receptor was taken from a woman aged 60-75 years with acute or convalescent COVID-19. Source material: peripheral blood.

CDR3 DNA sequence: TGTGCCAGCAGCCAAGACCGGGTCGACAGCCGTGGCTACACCTTC. As protein: CASSQDRVDSRGYTF. The chain employs TRBV3-1 (or the pseudogene TRBV3-2) and TRBJ1-2; TRBD1 might be the D (5 bases). Trimming took off 0 bases at V and 7 bases at J, with 15 bases between the two ends. CDR3 size: 15 residues. Germline lookup yields CDR1 LGHDT and CDR2 YNNKEL (reference sequence).